The 23 T cell receptor beta chains reported below all come from one sample, sequenced in a study of OX40 agonist ivuxolimab in advanced cancers. Sequenced by immunoSEQ multiplex PCR; TCRdb stores in-frame clones only, minus some. The repertoire consists of some 60,000 clones, with roughly four fifths occurring once and the leading ten covering roughly 4.7%. Material: CD4+ or CD8+ T cells sorted from blood, obtained in a trial of the OX40 agonist ivuxolimab. These receptors were collected from an adult with an advanced solid tumor such as melanoma, head and neck, liver or kidney cancer.

The chain has TRBV4-2 and TRBJ2-1; 12 positions match TRBD2. CDR1 is LGHNA, CDR2 YNFKEQ, per germline. The CDR3 has 18 amino acids. The V segment lost 1 base and the J segment 8 bases; nucleotides outside the gene matches: 12. Here the CDR3 DNA reads TGTGCCAGCAGCCAAGGTCTAGCGGGGGGGCCGAGTGTGCATGAGCAGTTCTTC. Protein sequence: CASSQGLAGGPSVHEQFF.

The rearrangement uses TRBV2 and TRBJ2-5; D is perhaps TRBD1 or TRBD2 (7 bases each). CDR3 length: 16 residues. Trimming removed 5 bases from V and 4 bases from J, with 20 bases in between. CDR1 and CDR2 (germline): SNHLY, FYNNEI. The CDR3 region has the DNA TGTGCCAGCAGTTACAGCCGAGGCAGGGGGGGAGAGACCCAGTACTTC. Protein sequence: CASSYSRGRGGETQYF.

This chain uses TRBV7-3 with TRBJ2-3; weak D call: TRBD2 (6 bases). This CDR3 spans 16 amino acids. From germline, CDR1 is SGHTA and CDR2 FQGTGA. The ends were cut back, 2 bases at V and 4 bases at J, with 16 bases in the middle. This chain's CDR3 is CASSLGVGGQSDTQYF. CDR3 DNA sequence: TGTGCCAGCAGCTTAGGCGTGGGGGGTCAGTCAGATACGCAGTATTTT.

The sample holds a few counts of this clone. This chain links TRBV6-5 with TRBJ1-5; a possible D gene is TRBD1 (6 bases). The CDR3 spans 15 residues. CDR1 and CDR2 from the germline V gene are MNHEY and SVGAGI. V was cut by 5 bases and J by 1 base, with 12 bases left in between. The CDR3, as DNA: TGTGCCAGCAGTCCCGTGAGGGGGAGCAATCAGCCCCAGCATTTT. Protein: CASSPVRGSNQPQHF.

The CDR3 spells CASSHRSLSQYF. The DNA for the CDR3 is TGCGCCAGCAGTCATCGAAGCTTATCGCAGTATTTT. The V and J genes are TRBV23-1 and TRBJ2-3; D is unclear. Being an ORF, TRBV23-1 has a function that is uncertain. Trimming shortened V by 3 bases and J by 10 bases, and 11 bases separated the two germline ends. The CDR3 is made up of 12 amino acids.

This chain uses TRBV16 with TRBJ2-5; D is perhaps TRBD1 or TRBD2 (5 bases each). The V and J ends lost 2 bases and 2 bases respectively, with 9 bases between them. The CDR3 totals 14 residues. Germline assignment: CDR1 KGHSY and CDR2 FQNENV. The CDR3 protein is CASSQGTGQETQYF. CDR3 coding DNA: TGTGCCAGCAGCCAAGGGACGGGACAAGAGACCCAGTACTTC.

This sequence joins TRBV2 and TRBJ2-7; no reliable D call. The CDR3 is 13 residues long. Germline values: CDR1 SNHLY, CDR2 FYNNEI. Deletions cut 1 base from V and 2 bases from J, with 6 bases between. CDR3 amino acids: CASSEDGTYEQYF. The CDR3 DNA follows: TGTGCCAGCAGTGAAGACGGAACCTACGAGCAGTACTTC.

This clone was counted only a few times. The chain employs TRBV2 and TRBJ1-1; TRBD1 matches 8 bases. In germline, CDR1 is SNHLY, CDR2 FYNNEI. The CDR3 is 13 residues long. V trimming: 4 bases; J trimming: 5 bases; junction bases outside the gene matches: 3. The CDR3 bases are TGTGCCAGCAGTGCCTGGACAGGGACTGAAGCTTTCTTT. Its protein is CASSAWTGTEAFF. Combining the CDR3 with reference TRBV2 and TRBJ1-1 gives the whole variable domain EPEVTQTPSHQVTQMGQEVILRCVPISNHLYFYWYRQILGQKVEFLVSFYNNEISEKSEIFDDQFSVERPDGSNFTLKIRSTKLEDSAMYFCASSAWTGTEAFFGQGTRLTVV.

The chain combines TRBV5-1 with TRBJ2-4, with TRBD1 matching 10 bases. Germline V gene data show CDR1 as SGHRS and CDR2 as YFSETQ. J gave up 6 bases and V 4 bases, and 7 bases lay outside the gene matches. The CDR3 consists of 15 residues. The CDR3 DNA reads TGCGCCAGCAGCGATCGACAGGGGGCCGGAAACATTCAGTACTTC. This sequence encodes CASSDRQGAGNIQYF.

This clone has just one count. The V call is TRBV7-9, the J call TRBJ2-5; D is unclear. Between the trimmed V and J ends, which lost 5 bases and 0 bases, there was a span of 16 bases. From germline, CDR1 is SEHNR and CDR2 FQNEAQ (reference sequence). This CDR3 is built from 16 residues. This chain's CDR3 is CASSPARAEYQETQYF. CDR3 coding DNA: TGTGCCAGCAGCCCAGCCCGGGCAGAATACCAAGAGACCCAGTACTTC.

The rearrangement links TRBV29-1 to TRBJ2-7; 7 bases fit TRBD2. Germline V gene sequence: CDR1 SQVTM, CDR2 ANQGSEA. The CDR3 consists of 16 residues. V shed 2 bases and J 5 bases; nucleotides not matched to a gene: 15. CDR3 in amino acids: CSVESGGGGESNEQYF. CDR3 DNA sequence: TGCAGCGTTGAATCAGGTGGTGGGGGGGAGTCTAACGAGCAGTACTTC.

The V and J genes are TRBV4-1 and TRBJ2-3; D is uncertain. The CDR3 runs 13 residues. The germline V and J ends were trimmed by 4 bases and 0 bases, with 5 bases remaining between them. Per the germline V gene, CDR1 is MGHRA and CDR2 is YSYEKL. CDR3 sequence: CASSLVSTDTQYF. CDR3 sequence (DNA): TGCGCCAGCAGCCTAGTGAGCACAGATACGCAGTATTTT.

The V gene is TRBV7-2, the J gene TRBJ2-2; maybe TRBD1 (6 bases). The CDR3 is made up of 16 amino acids. Looked up from germline, CDR1 is SGHTA and CDR2 is FQGNSA. Trimming cost V 6 bases and J 1 base, with 15 bases left between them. CDR3 in DNA: TGTGCCAGCAGAAGAGTCCGGACAGTGAACACCGGGGAGCTGTTTTTT. Translating gives CASRRVRTVNTGELFF.

The V gene is TRBV6-1, the J gene TRBJ1-4; TRBD1 is a possible D gene (5 bases). Trimming removed 2 bases from V and 7 bases from J, with 17 bases in between. The CDR3 is 16 amino acids. Germline CDR1 reads MNHNS; CDR2 reads SASEGT. CDR3 sequence reads: CASSESWAGMGEKLFF. The CDR3 region has the DNA TGTGCCAGCAGTGAAAGTTGGGCAGGGATGGGTGAAAAACTGTTTTTT.

This clone was found a few times. The chain combines TRBV7-9 with TRBJ2-7; the match to TRBD1 covers 8 bases. The CDR3 loop spans 14 amino acids. The ends lost 3 bases at V and 7 bases at J; junction bases unmatched: 8. Germline CDR1 SEHNR, CDR2 FQNEAQ (reference sequence). CDR3 protein: CASSFSRDRTEQYF. CDR3 coding DNA: TGTGCCAGCAGCTTCTCCCGGGACAGGACTGAGCAGTACTTC.

The chain employs TRBV2 and TRBJ1-2, with unresolved D. Trimming took off 4 bases at V and 4 bases at J, with 10 bases between the two ends. From germline, CDR1 is SNHLY and CDR2 FYNNEI. The CDR3 consists of 13 residues. The CDR3 reads CASSAGEGYGYTF. The CDR3 region has the DNA TGTGCCAGCAGTGCTGGGGAGGGCTATGGCTACACCTTC.

The rearrangement links TRBV5-1 to TRBJ1-1, with D possibly TRBD1 on 6 matching bases. This CDR3 has 13 residues. CDR1 and CDR2 from the germline V gene are SGHRS and YFSETQ. The ends were cut back, 1 base at V and 3 bases at J, with 7 bases in the middle. The CDR3: CASSLQGYTEAFF. The CDR3 coding sequence is TGCGCCAGCAGCTTGCAGGGGTACACTGAAGCTTTCTTT.

J is TRBJ1-4 and V is TRBV5-1; TRBD1 aligns across 7 bases. The V gene end was trimmed by 5 bases and the J gene end by 4 bases; junction bases not matched to a gene: 5. This CDR3 has 14 residues. Germline V gives CDR1 SGHRS, CDR2 YFSETQ. CDR3 DNA sequence: TGCGCCAGCAGTCCAGGGGGGGATAATGAAAAACTGTTTTTT. Encoded protein: CASSPGGDNEKLFF.

This chain joins TRBV6-1 and TRBJ2-7; D remains ambiguous. The germline V gene has CDR1 MNHNS and CDR2 SASEGT. Trimming removed 4 bases from V and 2 bases from J, with 6 bases in between. The CDR3 is 12 residues long. The CDR3 here is CASSVGTYEQYF. CDR3 coding DNA: TGTGCCAGCAGTGTTGGGACCTACGAGCAGTACTTC.

J is TRBJ2-7 and V is TRBV5-1; the match to TRBD2 covers 12 bases. This CDR3 has 16 residues. The J segment lost 2 bases and the V segment lost 2 bases, leaving 5 bases of the junction unmatched. CDR1 and CDR2 (germline): SGHRS, YFSETQ. The CDR3 sequence is CASSFRLAGETYEQYF. In DNA form, the CDR3 reads TGCGCCAGCAGCTTCCGACTAGCGGGAGAAACCTACGAGCAGTACTTC.

This clone has only one observation. The chain links TRBV29-1 to TRBJ1-5; perhaps TRBD1 as D (5 bases). The V and J ends lost 6 bases and 1 base respectively, with 7 bases between them. Germline CDR1 and CDR2: SQVTM and ANQGSEA. The CDR3 runs 12 residues. CDR3 residues: CSVGDSNQPQHF. CDR3 DNA sequence: TGCAGCGTAGGGGACAGCAATCAGCCCCAGCATTTT.

The rearrangement joins TRBV2 to TRBJ2-1; D not resolved. The CDR3 contains 10 residues. Germline values: CDR1 SNHLY, CDR2 FYNNEI. V shed 7 bases and J shed 13 bases, with 11 bases lying between them. DNA of the CDR3: TGTGCCAGCATGGACCCCCGCCAGTTCTTC. It yields the protein CASMDPRQFF.

The chain uses TRBV5-4 and TRBJ1-1; 11 nucleotides match TRBD1. The V gene end was trimmed by 5 bases and the J gene end by 1 base; junction bases not matched to a gene: 1. CDR3 length: 14 residues. The germline V gene has CDR1 SGHNT and CDR2 YYREEE (reference sequence). The chain's CDR3 is CASRDRGRNTEAFF. The CDR3 DNA is TGTGCCAGCAGGGACAGGGGGCGGAACACTGAAGCTTTCTTT. The variable domain in full, with the rest retrieved from reference TRBV5-4 and TRBJ1-1, is ETGVTQSPTHLIKTRGQQVTLRCSSQSGHNTVSWYQQALGQGPQFIFQYYREEENGRGNFPPRFSGLQFPNYSSELNVNALELDDSALYLCASRDRGRNTEAFFGQGTRLTVV.